This entry concerns a single T cell receptor (beta chain). Produced via immunoSEQ multiplex PCR; TCRdb's table is partial and in-frame only. The table has about 150,000 clones, over 90% seen once. The sample belongs to a study of control samples from healthy donors and cancer patients. The length of the CDR3 is 16 residues. From germline, CDR1 is MGHDK and CDR2 SYGVNS. Trimming removed 3 bases at V and 5 bases at J, with 19 bases between. The J gene is TRBJ1-2, the V gene TRBV25-1; no clear D. The source of this sequence is a man aged 45-65 years in good health. Sequenced input: blood. CDR3 sequence: CASSDPADEPYYGYTF. CDR3 sequence (DNA): TGTGCCAGCAGTGACCCGGCAGATGAACCGTATTATGGCTACACCTTC.